Each of the 5 T cell receptor beta chains below was sequenced from the same sample in a study of T cell changes during pregnancy in multiple sclerosis. Only in-frame clones appear in the TCRdb table, and some are missing; sequencing was by immunoSEQ multiplex PCR. The sample holds approximately 58,000 clones, 92% seen once. Sample: peripheral blood, taken in the second trimester of pregnancy. These receptors were taken from a female donor in good health, enrolled as a control in a pregnancy study.

V usage is TRBV7-9 and J usage is TRBJ2-5, with 8 bases lining up with TRBD2. Trimming at V came to 0 bases and at J to 4 bases, leaving 4 bases not matched to a gene. Germline loops: CDR1 SEHNR, CDR2 FQNEAQ (reference sequence). CDR3 length: 15 amino acids. The CDR3 here is CASSLAAGVSETQYF. The CDR3 DNA is TGTGCCAGCAGCTTAGCAGCGGGAGTTTCAGAGACCCAGTACTTC.

V usage is TRBV4-2 and J usage is TRBJ2-1, with a possible D match to TRBD1 (5 bases). V lost 1 base and J 0 bases, leaving 10 bases between the germline ends. The CDR3 consists of 16 residues. Per the germline V gene, CDR1 is LGHNA and CDR2 is YNFKEQ. The CDR3 here is CASSQATASSYNEQFF. CDR3 nucleotides: TGTGCCAGCAGCCAAGCGACAGCCAGCTCCTACAATGAGCAGTTCTTC.

The rearrangement joins TRBV6-5 to TRBJ1-1; D is uncertain. The ends were cut back, 5 bases at V and 0 bases at J, with 13 bases in the middle. CDR3 length: 15 residues. Germline loops: CDR1 MNHEY, CDR2 SVGAGI. The CDR3 here is CASSPRTGMNTEAFF. CDR3 nucleotides: TGTGCCAGCAGTCCGCGGACGGGGATGAACACTGAAGCTTTCTTT.

The chain's CDR3 is CASSSPASPPLETQYF. CDR3 nucleotide sequence: TGTGCCAGCAGCTCGCCGGCTAGTCCACCCTTAGAGACCCAGTACTTC. The V call is TRBV7-4, the J call TRBJ2-5, with no clear D. This CDR3 contains 16 residues. The germline V gene encodes CDR1 SGHVT and CDR2 SQSDAQ. Trimming left V 4 bases short and J 4 bases short, with 19 bases between.

The chain employs TRBV7-2 and TRBJ2-6; D uncertain. Trimming removed 5 bases at V and 1 base at J, with 9 bases between. The V gene's germline CDR1 is SGHTA and CDR2 FQGNSA. The CDR3 length is 15 residues. This chain's CDR3 is CASSTEISGANVLTF. The CDR3 nucleotides are TGTGCCAGCAGCACAGAAATTTCTGGGGCCAACGTCCTGACTTTC.